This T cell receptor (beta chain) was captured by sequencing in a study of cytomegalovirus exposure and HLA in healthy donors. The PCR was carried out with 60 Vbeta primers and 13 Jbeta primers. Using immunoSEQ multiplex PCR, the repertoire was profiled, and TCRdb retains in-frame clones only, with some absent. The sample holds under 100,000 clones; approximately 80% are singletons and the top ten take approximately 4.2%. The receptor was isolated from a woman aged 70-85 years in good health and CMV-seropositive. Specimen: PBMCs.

The CDR3 reads CAWSSSGTGGIQYF. The DNA of the CDR3 is TGTGCCTGGAGCTCTAGCGGGACGGGGGGCATTCAGTACTTC. The rearrangement links TRBV30 to TRBJ2-4, with TRBD2 matching 9 bases. The V segment lost 3 bases and the J segment 9 bases; nucleotides outside the gene matches: 9. The length of the CDR3 is 14 residues. Germline lookup yields CDR1 GTSNPN and CDR2 SVGIG (reference sequence).